This T cell receptor (beta chain) was sequenced for a study of cytomegalovirus exposure and HLA in healthy donors. Regarding the study as a whole: First-cohort TCR clusters tended to co-occur in the approximately 110 validation repertoires, a later analysis found.

Sequenced by immunoSEQ multiplex PCR; TCRdb stores in-frame clones only, minus some. The repertoire holds about 150,000 clones, with approximately 82% as singletons. Germline trimming cut 4 bases from V and 4 bases from J; bases unmatched to any gene: 1. Germline CDR1 and CDR2: SNHLY and FYNNEI. This CDR3 comprises 15 residues. Comment on this clone: Its antigen is unknown.

Separate from the roughly 720-subject first cohort, the roughly 120-subject validation cohort was the one that the donors belonged to. The specimen sequenced was PBMCs. V is TRBV2 and J is TRBJ2-3; 14 positions agree with TRBD2. This sequence originates from a man aged 25 to 45 in good health and CMV-seropositive. In nucleotides, the CDR3 is TGTGCCAGCAGTGTGACTAGCGGGGGGGCAGATACGCAGTATTTT. This sequence encodes CASSVTSGGADTQYF. Filled out from reference TRBV2 and TRBJ2-3, the complete variable domain reads EPEVTQTPSHQVTQMGQEVILRCVPISNHLYFYWYRQILGQKVEFLVSFYNNEISEKSEIFDDQFSVERPDGSNFTLKIRSTKLEDSAMYFCASSVTSGGADTQYFGPGTRLTVL.